These T cell receptor beta chains were read from a single sample in a study of CD8+ T cells in alopecia areata. Sequenced by immunoSEQ multiplex PCR; TCRdb stores in-frame clones only, minus some. The sample carries fewer than 200,000 clones, roughly 50% recorded once. The sequencing used CD4+ T cells sorted from blood, collected at approximately week 61, from a patient treated with tofacitinib. The receptors derive from a human donor with alopecia areata. CDR3s include the opening cysteine and the closing phenylalanine or tryptophan. A D gene is named only where the DNA matches it firmly. The size of a clone is reported for some rows only, either as once, few or many, or as a class for expanded clones.

size: .
V: TRBV5-1
D: TRBD1
J: TRBJ2-7
DNA: TGCGCCAGCAGCGCCGAGGGACAGGGGGTTTCCTACGAGCAGTACTTC
CDR3: CASSAEGQGVSYEQYF

size: .
V: TRBV29-1
D: TRBD1
J: TRBJ2-7
DNA: TGCAGCGTTGGGGGACAGGACGGATCCTACGAGCAGTACTTC
CDR3: CSVGGQDGSYEQYF

size: .
V: TRBV30
D: .
J: TRBJ1-2
DNA: TGTGCCTGGAGTATTGGCCCCACATATGGCTACACCTTC
CDR3: CAWSIGPTYGYTF

size: .
V: TRBV7-2
D: TRBD1
J: TRBJ1-2
DNA: TGTGCCAGCAGCGCCGGGACAGGGGGCGCGTATGGCTACACCTTC
CDR3: CASSAGTGGAYGYTF

size: .
V: TRBV15
D: .
J: TRBJ1-4
DNA: TGTGCCACCAGCAGGACAGCAGGGGATGAAAAACTGTTTTTT
CDR3: CATSRTAGDEKLFF

size: .
V: TRBV2
D: TRBD1
J: TRBJ1-5
DNA: TGTGCCAGCAGCTATCCTACTGACGACAGGGGTAGCAATCAGCCCCAGCATTTT
CDR3: CASSYPTDDRGSNQPQHF

size: .
V: TRBV5-1
D: .
J: TRBJ2-3
DNA: TGCGCCAGCAGCATCGGGGCGACTAGCACAGATACGCAGTATTTT
CDR3: CASSIGATSTDTQYF

size: few
V: TRBV30
D: TRBD1
J: TRBJ2-2
DNA: TGTGCCTGGAACCTGGACAGGGAATTCACCGGGGAGCTGTTTTTT
CDR3: CAWNLDREFTGELFF

size: .
V: TRBV11-3
D: .
J: TRBJ2-1
DNA: TGTGCCAGCAGCCCGTCGTCGGGGACCTACAATGAGCAGTTCTTC
CDR3: CASSPSSGTYNEQFF

size: .
V: TRBV29-1
D: TRBD1
J: TRBJ1-5
DNA: TGCAGCGTCGGGGACAGGGCTTATCAGCCCCAGCATTTT
CDR3: CSVGDRAYQPQHF

size: .
V: TRBV9
D: TRBD1
J: TRBJ2-1
DNA: TGTGCCAGCAGCGTTCGGACAGGGGGCGCCAGGATGAACGAGCAGTTCTTC
CDR3: CASSVRTGGARMNEQFF

size: .
V: TRBV6-5
D: .
J: TRBJ2-1
DNA: TGTGCCAGCAGTTACTCCGACCGCAACAATGAGCAGTTCTTC
CDR3: CASSYSDRNNEQFF

size: .
V: TRBV29-1
D: .
J: TRBJ2-1
DNA: TGCAGCGTTGGGGTTCGGCGACAGACCTACAATGAGCAGTTCTTC
CDR3: CSVGVRRQTYNEQFF

size: few
V: TRBV29-1
D: .
J: TRBJ2-7
DNA: TGCAGCGTCGGGACTCACTACGAGCAGTACTTC
CDR3: CSVGTHYEQYF

size: few
V: TRBV14
D: .
J: TRBJ2-7
DNA: TGTGCCAGCAGCCAAGGATCCACAGGGAACAACGAGCAGTACTTC
CDR3: CASSQGSTGNNEQYF

size: .
V: TRBV15
D: .
J: TRBJ2-3
DNA: TGTGCCACCAGCAGAGATCTCGCAGATACGCAGTATTTT
CDR3: CATSRDLADTQYF

size: .
V: TRBV29-1
D: TRBD1
J: TRBJ2-7
DNA: TGCAGCGCAATCGGGACAGTATCCTACGAGCAGTACTTC
CDR3: CSAIGTVSYEQYF

size: few
V: TRBV30
D: .
J: TRBJ1-2
DNA: TGTGCCTGGAGTGTAATATTCGGCTATGGCTACACCTTC
CDR3: CAWSVIFGYGYTF

size: .
V: TRBV27
D: TRBD1
J: TRBJ1-2
DNA: TGTGCCAGCAGTTCCATTAGGGACAGAGGATTATCGGCCTATGGCTACACCTTC
CDR3: CASSSIRDRGLSAYGYTF

size: .
V: TRBV4-1
D: .
J: TRBJ1-2
DNA: TGCGCCAGCAGCCAAGAACAGACCCTTGCGGGCTACACCTTC
CDR3: CASSQEQTLAGYTF

size: .
V: TRBV2
D: TRBD2
J: TRBJ2-3
DNA: TGTGCCAGCAGGCCTGGGGGACTACGAGAGGGAGATACGCAGTATTTT
CDR3: CASRPGGLREGDTQYF

size: .
V: TRBV11-2
D: TRBD1
J: TRBJ1-1
DNA: TGTGCCAGCCAACCGGGACAGGGATTTCGCCCGAACACTGAAGCTTTCTTT
CDR3: CASQPGQGFRPNTEAFF

size: .
V: TRBV2
D: .
J: TRBJ2-2
DNA: TGTGCCAGCAAGGAAGGGGGAAACACCGGGGAGCTGTTTTTT
CDR3: CASKEGGNTGELFF

size: .
V: TRBV6-1
D: TRBD2
J: TRBJ2-5
DNA: TGTGCCAGCAGTGAAGTTCTGGTTAGCGGGGAGTGGAAGACCCAGTACTTC
CDR3: CASSEVLVSGEWKTQYF

size: .
V: TRBV5-1
D: .
J: TRBJ2-1
DNA: TGCGCCAGCAGCCCAAGGGCCAATGAGCAGTTCTTC
CDR3: CASSPRANEQFF

size: .
V: TRBV6-5
D: .
J: TRBJ1-5
DNA: TGTGCCAGCAGTTTGAGACAGAATCAGCCCCAGCATTTT
CDR3: CASSLRQNQPQHF

size: .
V: TRBV10-3
D: .
J: TRBJ1-1
DNA: TGTGCCATCAGCGGGGACCAGGGTGGCACTGAAGCTTTCTTT
CDR3: CAISGDQGGTEAFF

size: .
V: TRBV4-1
D: .
J: TRBJ1-6
DNA: TGCGCCAGCAGCCAAGATATAGGACCCCTCCACTTT
CDR3: CASSQDIGPLHF

size: .
V: TRBV5-1
D: TRBD1
J: TRBJ2-7
DNA: TGCGCCACCGCAGCTTTCATTCCGGGACAGGGAAACCACGAGCAGTACTTC
CDR3: CATAAFIPGQGNHEQYF

size: .
V: TRBV7-9
D: TRBD1
J: TRBJ1-2
DNA: TGTGCCAGCAGCCCGTTACAGGGGGGCTATGGCTACACCTTC
CDR3: CASSPLQGGYGYTF

size: few
V: TRBV27
D: .
J: TRBJ2-5
DNA: TGTGCCAGCAGTTTATCGCCTTTTCGGGGACAAGAGACCCAGTACTTC
CDR3: CASSLSPFRGQETQYF

size: few
V: TRBV21-1
D: .
J: TRBJ2-2
DNA: TGTGCCAGCAGCAAAGCGCGAGGGAACACCGGGGAGCTGTTTTTT
CDR3: CASSKARGNTGELFF

size: few
V: TRBV6-5
D: TRBD1
J: TRBJ2-7
DNA: TGTGCCAGCAGACAGGGGACAGATCCACCCTACGAGCAGTACTTC
CDR3: CASRQGTDPPYEQYF

size: .
V: TRBV11-2
D: .
J: TRBJ2-5
DNA: TGTGCCAGCAGCTTAGGTGGTGTGGAGACCCAGTACTTC
CDR3: CASSLGGVETQYF

size: .
V: TRBV30
D: .
J: TRBJ1-1
DNA: TGTGCCTGGATGACGAGTATGAACACTGAAGCTTTCTTT
CDR3: CAWMTSMNTEAFF

size: .
V: TRBV19
D: TRBD1
J: TRBJ1-1
DNA: TGTGCCAGTAGACGGGACAGGAACACTGAAGCTTTCTTT
CDR3: CASRRDRNTEAFF

size: few
V: TRBV19
D: .
J: TRBJ1-2
DNA: TGTGCCAGTACCCCTAAGTCGGACCGAGTATATGGCTACACCTTC
CDR3: CASTPKSDRVYGYTF

size: .
V: TRBV19
D: TRBD2
J: TRBJ2-5
DNA: TGTGCCAGTAGTCTGACTAGCGGGGGAATCCTCCAAGAGACCCAGTACTTC
CDR3: CASSLTSGGILQETQYF

size: .
V: TRBV30
D: TRBD1
J: TRBJ1-1
DNA: TGTGCCTGGGTGGACAGGACCCTTGTAGCTTTCTTT
CDR3: CAWVDRTLVAFF

size: .
V: TRBV30
D: .
J: TRBJ2-7
DNA: TGTGCCTGGAGTGTTGTGATTTACGAGCAGTACTTC
CDR3: CAWSVVIYEQYF

size: .
V: TRBV6-1
D: TRBD1
J: TRBJ1-2
DNA: TGTGCCAGCAGGAGGACAGGGGCGAGTAACTATGGCTACACCTTC
CDR3: CASRRTGASNYGYTF

size: .
V: TRBV15
D: .
J: TRBJ1-2
DNA: TGTGCCACCAGCAGCCCGGGACAAAACTATGGCTACACCTTC
CDR3: CATSSPGQNYGYTF

size: .
V: TRBV30
D: .
J: TRBJ2-3
DNA: TGTGCCTGGAGTCAAAGCACAGATACGCAGTATTTT
CDR3: CAWSQSTDTQYF

size: once
V: TRBV29-1
D: TRBD1
J: TRBJ1-1
DNA: TGCAGCGTTCAAGGACAGGGAGGGAGGACTGAAGCTTTCTTT
CDR3: CSVQGQGGRTEAFF

size: .
V: TRBV2
D: .
J: TRBJ1-6
DNA: TGTGCCAGCTATGATTTAGGGGGCTATAATTCACCCCTCCACTTT
CDR3: CASYDLGGYNSPLHF

size: .
V: TRBV5-1
D: .
J: TRBJ1-4
DNA: TGCGCCAGCAGCTTGAACAGCCTCACAACTAATGAAAAACTGTTTTTT
CDR3: CASSLNSLTTNEKLFF

size: few
V: TRBV6-6
D: .
J: TRBJ2-5
DNA: TGTGCCAGCACCAAAAGTCAGGGCAGCACGACCCAGTACTTC
CDR3: CASTKSQGSTTQYF

size: .
V: TRBV10-3
D: TRBD2
J: TRBJ2-3
DNA: TGTGCCATCAAACTCACTAGCGGGGGATACACAGATACGCAGTATTTT
CDR3: CAIKLTSGGYTDTQYF

size: .
V: TRBV20-1
D: .
J: TRBJ2-7
DNA: TGCAGTGCTCAATGGGTCCGGGAGCAGTACTTC
CDR3: CSAQWVREQYF

size: once
V: TRBV2
D: TRBD1
J: TRBJ2-7
DNA: TGTGCCAGCAGTGGAGGACAGGGGCCCTACGAGCAGTACTTC
CDR3: CASSGGQGPYEQYF

size: .
V: TRBV6-5
D: .
J: TRBJ1-1
DNA: TGTGCCAGCAGTTACTCCCAGACAGCTATGAACACTGAAGCTTTCTTT
CDR3: CASSYSQTAMNTEAFF

size: .
V: TRBV5-5
D: .
J: TRBJ2-2
DNA: TGTGCCAGCAGCTTGGTTAAACAGGCGGGGACCGGGGAGCTGTTTTTT
CDR3: CASSLVKQAGTGELFF

size: .
V: TRBV9
D: .
J: TRBJ2-2
DNA: TGTGCCAGCAGCGGGCAGGGGTCGCACGGGGAGCTGTTTTTT
CDR3: CASSGQGSHGELFF

size: few
V: TRBV7-9
D: .
J: TRBJ2-1
DNA: TGTGCCAGCAGCTCCCTGGGGCAGGGAAACGGGAATGAGCAGTTCTTC
CDR3: CASSSLGQGNGNEQFF

size: .
V: TRBV29-1
D: .
J: TRBJ2-1
DNA: TGCAGCGTTGTGTATGGGGGCGGCAGCTCCTACAATGAGCAGTTCTTC
CDR3: CSVVYGGGSSYNEQFF

size: many
V: TRBV4-1
D: TRBD1
J: TRBJ1-3
DNA: TGCGCCAGCAGCCAGTTGACAGGGAACTCTGGAAACACCATATATTTT
CDR3: CASSQLTGNSGNTIYF

size: .
V: TRBV5-1
D: TRBD1
J: TRBJ1-2
DNA: TGCGCCAGCAGTTCCCGGACAGGCGAACCTTATGGCTACACCTTC
CDR3: CASSSRTGEPYGYTF